These 32 T cell receptor beta chains were all obtained from the same sample, sequenced in a study of cytomegalovirus exposure and HLA in healthy donors. With 60 Vbeta and 13 Jbeta primers, the PCR was carried out. Assay: immunoSEQ multiplex PCR; the TCRdb copy retains only in-frame clones and omits some. The repertoire consists of around 100,000 clones, with about 80% occurring once and the leading ten covering around 4%. Material: PBMCs. Every receptor here comes from a man aged 35-49 years in good health and CMV-seronegative.

The chain carries TRBV27 and TRBJ1-1; 8 nucleotides align to TRBD1. The CDR3 has 14 residues. The ends lost 5 bases at V and 4 bases at J; junction bases unmatched: 6. The germline V gene encodes CDR1 MNHEY and CDR2 SMNVEV (reference sequence). The DNA of the CDR3 is TGTGCCAGCAGTCCGTATCAGGGGGCCACTGAAGCTTTCTTT. This encodes CASSPYQGATEAFF.

This clone is labeled as medium-sized. The chain couples TRBV6-1 to TRBJ2-1, with 10 nucleotides matching TRBD1. CDR3 length equals 16 residues. Unmatched junction bases numbered 7, after V lost 0 bases and J lost 8 bases. Germline V gene sequence: CDR1 MNHNS, CDR2 SASEGT. The CDR3 nucleotides are TGTGCCAGCAGTGAAGCACCGGGACAGGGGTGGGATGAGCAGTTCTTC. It is translated as CASSEAPGQGWDEQFF.

V is TRBV28 and J is TRBJ1-1; TRBD1 matches at 8 bases. Germline assignment: CDR1 MDHEN and CDR2 SYDVKM. Trimming took 7 bases from V and 4 from J; bases not matched to a gene: 2. This CDR3 has 12 residues. CDR3 region: CASTGGSTEAFF. DNA of the CDR3: TGTGCCAGCACAGGGGGCTCCACTGAAGCTTTCTTT. The entire variable domain, with the rest obtained from reference TRBV28 and TRBJ1-1, is as follows: DVKVTQSSRYLVKRTGEKVFLECVQDMDHENMFWYRQDPGLGLRLIYFSYDVKMKEKGDIPEGYSVSREKKERFSLILESASTNQTSMYLCASTGGSTEAFFGQGTRLTVV.

About this clone itself: Mismatch with germline at one junction end may stem from a read error. The rearrangement uses TRBV7-9 and TRBJ1-1; TRBD1 matches at 7 bases. The CDR3 consists of 13 residues. Germline V gene sequence: CDR1 SEHNR, CDR2 FQNEAQ (reference sequence). This CDR3 reads CSSSSTGATEAFF. As DNA, the CDR3 is TGTTCCAGCAGCTCCACAGGGGCCACTGAAGCTTTCTTT.

This clone was seen a single time. This chain links TRBV7-2 with TRBJ1-5; TRBD1 agrees at 12 bases. Germline-derived CDR1 and CDR2 are SGHTA and FQGNSA. V shed 3 bases and J 6 bases; nucleotides not matched to a gene: 6. CDR3 length equals 16 residues. CDR3 in amino acids: CASSFLGQGASQPQHF. The CDR3 DNA follows: TGTGCCAGCAGCTTTCTGGGACAGGGGGCTTCTCAGCCCCAGCATTTT.

The chain has TRBV2 and TRBJ2-3; 8 bases match TRBD2. V lost 0 bases to trimming and J lost 5 bases; unmatched junction nucleotides: 4. CDR3 length: 15 residues. Germline CDR1 SNHLY, CDR2 FYNNEI. The CDR3 region is CASSEASGGIDTQYF. CDR3 DNA sequence: TGTGCCAGCAGTGAAGCCAGCGGGGGAATAGATACGCAGTATTTT. The variable domain in full, with the rest retrieved from reference TRBV2 and TRBJ2-3, is EPEVTQTPSHQVTQMGQEVILRCVPISNHLYFYWYRQILGQKVEFLVSFYNNEISEKSEIFDDQFSVERPDGSNFTLKIRSTKLEDSAMYFCASSEASGGIDTQYFGPGTRLTVL.

The CDR3 DNA is TGTGCCAGCAGCTGGGCCGGGACAGCGAACACTGAAGCTTTCTTT. It codes for CASSWAGTANTEAFF. V usage is TRBV11-1 and J usage is TRBJ1-1, with 7 bases aligning to TRBD1. This CDR3 has 15 amino acids. The germline gives CDR1 SGHAT, CDR2 FQDESV (reference sequence). Trimming removed 4 bases from V and 1 base from J; junction bases left unmatched: 6.

The chain uses TRBV4-1 and TRBJ1-4; D is ambiguous. V lost 2 bases and J lost 7, with 17 bases in between. CDR1 MGHRA and CDR2 YSYEKL come from the germline V gene. CDR3 length: 16 residues. CDR3 in DNA: TGCGCCAGCAGCCAACATGAGTACGGGGTAGGTGAAAAACTGTTTTTT. This codes for CASSQHEYGVGEKLFF.

The gene calls are TRBV6-4 and TRBJ2-3, with TRBD2 matching 9 bases. The CDR3 runs 16 residues. Losses at the gene ends were 2 bases for V and 4 bases for J; bases not matched to a gene: 7. Germline-derived CDR1 and CDR2 are MRHNA and SNTAGT. Here the CDR3 DNA reads TGTGCCAGCAGTGACGAGAGCGGGGGGAACCCAGATACGCAGTATTTT. Translation: CASSDESGGNPDTQYF.

This chain connects TRBV5-4 to TRBJ2-7, with 8 bases matching TRBD2. The V gene end was trimmed by 5 bases and the J gene end by 1 base; junction bases not matched to a gene: 8. Germline V CDR1 and CDR2: SGHNT, YYREEE (reference sequence). This CDR3 has 15 residues. The CDR3 region is CASSTSGGASYEQYF. The CDR3 DNA follows: TGTGCCAGCAGTACATCGGGGGGGGCGTCCTACGAGCAGTACTTC.

This chain joins TRBV10-3 and TRBJ1-5; D unresolved. Trimming left V 2 bases short and J 2 bases short, with 13 bases between. This CDR3 is 16 amino acids long. CDR1 and CDR2 (germline): ENHRY, SYGVKD. The CDR3 bases are TGTGCCATCAGTGAGCAGGTGGGTCGTGGCAATCAGCCCCAGCATTTT. Translation: CAISEQVGRGNQPQHF.

The chain is built from TRBV19 and TRBJ2-2; TRBD2 aligns across 11 bases. Germline-derived CDR1 and CDR2 are LNHDA and SQIVND (reference sequence). This CDR3 is built from 16 residues. V lost 7 bases, J lost 4 bases, and 8 bases stayed unmatched. The DNA for the CDR3 is TGTGCCAGTACCCGGGGACTAGCGGCGGGCACCGGGGAGCTGTTTTTT. The encoded protein is CASTRGLAAGTGELFF.

The chain has TRBV7-9 and TRBJ1-2; TRBD1 matches 10 bases. Germline-derived CDR1 and CDR2 are SEHNR and FQNEAQ (reference sequence). J was trimmed by 6 bases and V by 4 bases; bases with no gene match: 11. This CDR3 comprises 16 residues. CDR3 DNA sequence: TGTGCCAGCAGCTGGGACAGGGGAATTCGTGGTGATGGCTACACCTTC. Encoded protein: CASSWDRGIRGDGYTF.

The chain uses TRBV5-1 and TRBJ1-2; 7 positions agree with TRBD1. Trimming at V came to 4 bases and at J to 3 bases, leaving 6 bases not matched to a gene. The CDR3 runs 14 residues. Germline CDR1 is SGHRS and CDR2 is YFSETQ. In DNA, the CDR3 is TGCGCCAGCAGCGCGTCGCAGGGGGACTATGGCTACACCTTC. This codes for CASSASQGDYGYTF.

The chain is built from TRBV9 and TRBJ1-3, with D possibly matching TRBD1 (5 bases). Germline V gives CDR1 SGDLS, CDR2 YYNGEE. The CDR3 extends over 16 amino acids. V gave up 3 bases and J gave up 12 bases, with 25 bases separating them. CDR3 in amino acids: CASSASPKTGVGGIYF. The CDR3 DNA reads TGTGCCAGCAGCGCGAGTCCAAAGACGGGGGTAGGTGGCATATATTTT.

Of note for this clone: Other DNA sequences of this sample code for an identical CDR3. The chain couples TRBV5-1 to TRBJ1-2; no clear D gene. CDR3 length: 13 residues. With 0 bases removed from V and 1 base from J, the gap between germline ends came to 4 bases. Per the germline V gene, CDR1 is SGHRS and CDR2 is YFSETQ. The CDR3 coding sequence is TGCGCCAGCAGCTTGGACAGTAACTATGGCTACACCTTC. Residues: CASSLDSNYGYTF.

This clone was counted once. This chain links TRBV19 with TRBJ1-2; D is unclear. Trimming took off 1 base at V and 7 bases at J, with 7 bases between the two ends. This CDR3 contains 12 residues. Germline CDR1 and CDR2: LNHDA and SQIVND (reference sequence). DNA of the CDR3: TGTGCCAGTAGTATAGGAGCGCGTGGCTACACCTTC. Protein product: CASSIGARGYTF.

The genes are TRBV19 and TRBJ2-1; TRBD2 matches 16 bases. The CDR3 is made up of 18 amino acids. J lost 4 bases, V lost 4 bases, and 7 bases had no gene match. Germline V CDR1 and CDR2: LNHDA, SQIVND (reference sequence). CDR3 bases: TGTGCCAGTAGTACCCTGGGACTAGCGGGGGGGCGGTACAATGAGCAGTTCTTC. Its translation is CASSTLGLAGGRYNEQFF. Looking up the rest from reference TRBV19 and TRBJ2-1 gives the full variable domain: DGGITQSPKYLFRKEGQNVTLSCEQNLNHDAMYWYRQDPGQGLRLIYYSQIVNDFQKGDIAEGYSVSREKKESFPLTVTSAQKNPTAFYLCASSTLGLAGGRYNEQFFGPGTRLTVL.

The J gene is TRBJ2-3, the V gene TRBV7-9; 7 nucleotides match TRBD2. J was trimmed by 5 bases and V by 1 base; bases with no gene match: 6. CDR1 and CDR2 (germline): SEHNR, FQNEAQ (reference sequence). The CDR3 runs to 15 residues. The CDR3 loop reads CASSLGPGEGDTQYF. In DNA form, the CDR3 reads TGTGCCAGCAGCTTAGGGCCCGGGGAGGGAGATACGCAGTATTTT.

The genes are TRBV2 and TRBJ2-7; D may be TRBD1 (6 bases). V lost 6 bases, J lost 2 bases, and 14 bases lay in between. From germline, CDR1 is SNHLY and CDR2 FYNNEI. The CDR3 is made up of 14 amino acids. The CDR3 bases are TGTGCCAGCAGGGGGGACACCCTTACCTACGAGCAGTACTTC. Translated: CASRGDTLTYEQYF.

The genes are TRBV4-1 and TRBJ2-1; D is undetermined. This CDR3 is built from 15 residues. V lost 3 bases to trimming and J lost 4 bases, with 13 bases between them. Germline CDR1 MGHRA, CDR2 YSYEKL. The CDR3 here is CASSHDMQVYNEQFF. The CDR3 DNA sequence: TGCGCCAGCAGCCACGATATGCAGGTATACAATGAGCAGTTCTTC.

J is TRBJ1-1 and V is TRBV6-5; 9 positions agree with TRBD1. The V gene's germline CDR1 is MNHEY and CDR2 SVGAGI. The CDR3 is made up of 12 amino acids. V lost 10 bases to trimming and J lost 5 bases; unmatched junction nucleotides: 5. The CDR3 is CATTDRGTEAFF. CDR3 DNA sequence: TGTGCCACCACGGACAGGGGAACTGAAGCTTTCTTT.

This sequence joins TRBV5-1 and TRBJ1-5; D uncertain. Trimming stripped 1 base from V and 0 bases from J, with 11 bases between. Germline V gene sequence: CDR1 SGHRS, CDR2 YFSETQ. The CDR3 consists of 16 residues. The CDR3 protein is CASSLRFTDSNQPQHF. For the CDR3, the DNA is TGCGCCAGCAGCTTGAGGTTCACAGATAGCAATCAGCCCCAGCATTTT.

The table lists this clone with a count of one. The chain uses TRBV7-9 and TRBJ1-1; possible D gene TRBD1, 5 bases. V was cut by 5 bases and J by 5 bases, with 15 bases left in between. The CDR3 is made up of 14 amino acids. Germline CDR1 SEHNR, CDR2 FQNEAQ (reference sequence). Here the CDR3 reads CASSPRVRNTEAFF. The CDR3 nucleotides read TGTGCCAGCAGCCCCAGGGTACGGAATACTGAAGCTTTCTTT. Using reference TRBV7-9 and TRBJ1-1 for the parts outside the CDR3, the full variable domain is DTGVSQNPRHKITKRGQNVTFRCDPISEHNRLYWYRQTLGQGPEFLTYFQNEAQLEKSRLLSDRFSAERPKGSFSTLEIQRTEQGDSAMYLCASSPRVRNTEAFFGQGTRLTVV.

The chain is built from TRBV5-6 and TRBJ1-2, with D uncertain. Deletions cut 3 bases from V and 2 bases from J, with 5 bases between. Germline CDR1 and CDR2: SGHDT and YYEEEE. The CDR3 totals 12 residues. CDR3 sequence (DNA): TGTGCCAGCAGCTGGCAGAACTATGGCTACACCTTC. It translates to CASSWQNYGYTF. Supplemented by reference TRBV5-6 and TRBJ1-2, the full variable domain reads DAGVTQSPTHLIKTRGQQVTLRCSPKSGHDTVSWYQQALGQGPQFIFQYYEEEERQRGNFPDRFSGHQFPNYSSELNVNALLLGDSALYLCASSWQNYGYTFGSGTRLTVV.

J is TRBJ1-2 and V is TRBV7-9; 8 positions agree with TRBD1. V was clipped by 5 bases and J by 4 bases; unmatched bases: 3. Germline V gene data show CDR1 as SEHNR and CDR2 as FQNEAQ (reference sequence). The length of the CDR3 is 13 residues. The CDR3 coding sequence is TGTGCCAGCAGCCCGGGACAGGTCTATGGCTACACCTTC. Protein product: CASSPGQVYGYTF. The full variable domain, completed using reference TRBV7-9 and TRBJ1-2, is DTGVSQNPRHKITKRGQNVTFRCDPISEHNRLYWYRQTLGQGPEFLTYFQNEAQLEKSRLLSDRFSAERPKGSFSTLEIQRTEQGDSAMYLCASSPGQVYGYTFGSGTRLTVV.

This clone has just a few counts. The chain links TRBV4-2 to TRBJ1-1; no clear D gene. This CDR3 is 15 amino acids long. Trimming took off 1 base at V and 3 bases at J, with 12 bases between the two ends. The germline gives CDR1 LGHNA, CDR2 YNFKEQ. In DNA, the CDR3 is TGTGCCAGCAGCCAAGCCCCCGGGATAGACACTGAAGCTTTCTTT. Translating it yields CASSQAPGIDTEAFF.

The chain combines TRBV6-5 with TRBJ1-1; no reliable D call. Trimming left V 5 bases short and J 7 bases short, with 11 bases between. The CDR3 runs 12 residues. Germline values: CDR1 MNHEY, CDR2 SVGAGI. CDR3 sequence reads: CASSRRQSEAFF. In DNA form, the CDR3 reads TGTGCCAGCAGTCGGCGGCAGAGTGAAGCTTTCTTT.

The rearrangement links TRBV4-1 to TRBJ1-5; unclear D gene. The V gene lost 1 base and the J gene lost 1 base, with 11 bases spanning the gap. CDR3 length: 16 residues. Germline V gives CDR1 MGHRA, CDR2 YSYEKL. CDR3 nucleotide sequence: TGCGCCAGCAGCCAAGTCGCCGGGGAAAGCAATCAGCCCCAGCATTTT. It translates to CASSQVAGESNQPQHF.

V is TRBV7-6 and J is TRBJ1-2, with D possibly matching TRBD1 (5 bases). Germline-derived CDR1 and CDR2 are SGHVS and FNYEAQ. The CDR3 has 18 residues. With 5 bases removed from V and 0 bases from J, the gap between germline ends came to 22 bases. The CDR3 sequence: CASSPRLAGQGSNYGYTF. CDR3 DNA: TGTGCCAGCAGCCCGCGCCTGGCCGGCCAGGGTTCTAACTATGGCTACACCTTC.

This clone showed up just a few times. The DNA for the CDR3 is TGCGCCAGCAGATTTATACACAGGGGAGAGAACACTGAAGCTTTCTTT. Amino acid sequence: CASRFIHRGENTEAFF. V usage is TRBV5-1 and J usage is TRBJ1-1, with 7 nucleotides matching TRBD1. This CDR3 comprises 16 residues. Per the germline V gene, CDR1 is SGHRS and CDR2 is YFSETQ. Trimming cost V 5 bases and J 1 base; bases outside gene matches: 11.

This chain connects TRBV7-9 to TRBJ1-2; D possibly corresponds to TRBD1 (5 bases). Germline CDR1 and CDR2: SEHNR and FQNEAQ (reference sequence). Deletions cut 5 bases from V and 8 bases from J, with 12 bases between. This CDR3 has 12 residues. The DNA for the CDR3 is TGTGCCAGCAGCGCTACAGGAGGGGGCTACACCTTC. Amino acid sequence: CASSATGGGYTF.